This T cell receptor beta chain was sequenced for a study of regulatory and conventional T cells in RAG deficiency. Produced via immunoSEQ multiplex PCR; TCRdb's table is partial and in-frame only. The sample shows about 30,000 clones, roughly 96% of them seen only once. CDR3 length: 13 amino acids. Germline V lookup: CDR1 MNHEY, CDR2 SVGAGI. The ends were cut back, 3 bases at V and 2 bases at J, with 7 bases in the middle. Genomic DNA came from blood conventional CD4+ T cells gated CD25-low CD127-high. These same records also appear under a second study, on regulatory T cells. That study adds: The PCR used 52 TRBV and 13 TRBJ primers.

Sequencing was done on a sample of CD25- CD4+ T cells sorted from blood. The chain combines TRBV6-5 with TRBJ1-2, with D unclear. The TCR sequence derives from a human donor in good health. The DNA for the CDR3 is TGTGCCAGCAGTTATGGGCGAAACTATGGCTACACCTTC. As protein: CASSYGRNYGYTF.